This T cell receptor (beta chain) was observed in a study of cytomegalovirus exposure and HLA in healthy donors. Primers included in the PCR were 60 Vbeta and 13 Jbeta primers. Study processing details: About 12 million of the 60 million to 90 million unique TCR beta chains counted in a later analysis were shared. TCRdb's copy holds only in-frame clones and misses some; the assay was immunoSEQ multiplex PCR. V and J calls and clone size are copied from that table; D and trimming were computed from the DNA. The data hold some 200,000 clones, with approximately 79% observed a single time. Study results and limitations: Being indistinguishable, some V segments were excluded, TRBV6-2 and TRBV6-3 among them.

The CDR3 extends over 15 amino acids. V lost 3 bases to trimming and J lost 6 bases; unmatched junction nucleotides: 7. Looked up from germline, CDR1 is SGHTA and CDR2 is FQGNSA. As concerns this clone: Its antigen is not known.

The sequence was collected from a man aged 18 to 30 in good health and CMV-seronegative. Sequenced input: PBMCs. V is TRBV7-2 and J is TRBJ1-5; 8 bases match TRBD1. CDR3 DNA: TGTGCCAGCAGCTTCGGGGACAGGCCCCCTCAGCCCCAGCATTTT. Residues: CASSFGDRPPQPQHF.